This T cell receptor beta chain came from a study of regulatory T cells in long-lasting Graves disease. Whole-study context: Positivity for TSH receptor antibodies plus over 5 years of antithyroid drugs meant persistent Graves' disease. Overall study results and limits: Accuracy might have suffered from few samples.

As for time point: persistent/refractory GD, antithyroid drugs over 5 years with positive TRAb. The TCR library was made from RNA extracted from PBMCs. Libraries of TCR beta came from iRepertoire HTBI primers plus Arm-PCR of CDR3 regions. MiXCR, run by TCRdb on the multiplex PCR reads, gives a single entry per CDR3 protein. Of roughly 490,000 distinct CDR3 sequences in the sample, 20% to 25% were seen once. Regarding this clonotype: As yet, its antigen is unknown.

Germline CDR1 and CDR2: SGDLS and YYNGEE. The V and J ends lost 0 bases and 5 bases, in that order; junction bases with no gene match: 8. CDR3 length equals 17 residues. The TCR was taken from a female donor with Graves disease. The starting material was peripheral blood mononuclear cells (PBMCs), obtained when the disease was refractory, from a patient treated with antithyroid drugs. This chain connects TRBV9 to TRBJ2-3; 11 bases align to TRBD2. CDR3 in amino acids: CASSVGISGGALDTQYF. CDR3 nucleotide sequence: TGTGCCAGCAGCGTAGGGATTAGCGGGGGGGCGTTAGATACGCAGTATTTT.